This T cell receptor (beta chain) originates from a study of OX40 agonist ivuxolimab in advanced cancers. Study details: Earlier anti-PD-1, anti-PD-L1 or anti-CTLA-4 therapy was permitted; less than 50% had received some.

Generated by immunoSEQ multiplex PCR, the TCRdb table keeps only in-frame clones and is missing some. This sample has 55,000 to 90,000 clones; approximately 80% occur once, and the top ten carry about 1.1%. Deletions cut 1 base from V and 0 bases from J, with 0 bases between. CDR1 is SEHNR, CDR2 FQNEAQ, per germline (reference sequence). The CDR3 length is 12 residues. The chain employs TRBV7-9 and TRBJ2-5; no clear D gene. This sequence originates from an adult with an advanced solid tumor such as melanoma, head and neck, liver or kidney cancer. Sequencing was performed on CD4+ or CD8+ T cells sorted from blood, taken in a trial of the OX40 agonist ivuxolimab. This CDR3 reads CASSLDQETQYF. DNA for the CDR3: TGTGCCAGCAGCTTAGACCAAGAGACCCAGTACTTC.